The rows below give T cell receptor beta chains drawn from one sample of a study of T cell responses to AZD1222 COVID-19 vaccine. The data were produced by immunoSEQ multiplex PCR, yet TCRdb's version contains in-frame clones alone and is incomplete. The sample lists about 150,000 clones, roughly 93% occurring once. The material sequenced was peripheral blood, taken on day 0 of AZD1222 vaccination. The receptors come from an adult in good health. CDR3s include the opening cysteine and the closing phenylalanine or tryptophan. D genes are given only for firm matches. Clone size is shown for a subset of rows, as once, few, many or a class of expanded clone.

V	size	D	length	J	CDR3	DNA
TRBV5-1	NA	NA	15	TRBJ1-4	CASSLASRYNEKLFF	TGCGCCAGCAGCTTGGCCAGTAGATATAATGAAAAACTGTTTTTT
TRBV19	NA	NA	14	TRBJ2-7	CASSLGVQGYEQYF	TGTGCCAGTAGCCTGGGGGTCCAGGGCTACGAGCAGTACTTC
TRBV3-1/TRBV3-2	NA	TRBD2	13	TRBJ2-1	CASSSPSGRVQFF	TGTGCCAGCAGCTCCCCTTCCGGGAGGGTACAGTTCTTC
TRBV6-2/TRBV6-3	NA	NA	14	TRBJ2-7	CASSYVSGSYEQYF	TGTGCCAGCAGTTACGTCAGCGGGTCCTACGAGCAGTACTTC
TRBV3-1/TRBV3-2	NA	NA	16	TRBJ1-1	CASSQDSDRPNTEAFF	TGTGCCAGCAGCCAAGATTCTGACAGGCCGAACACTGAAGCTTTCTTT
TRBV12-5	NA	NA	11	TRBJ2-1	CASGRLNEQFF	TGTGCTAGTGGAAGACTGAATGAGCAGTTCTTC
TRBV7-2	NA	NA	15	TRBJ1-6	CASSLRSPYYSPLHF	TGTGCCAGCAGCTTGCGTAGTCCATATTATTCACCCCTCCACTTT
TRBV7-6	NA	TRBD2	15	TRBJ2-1	CASSRLAGGNGEQFF	TGTGCCAGCAGCAGACTAGCGGGAGGGAACGGTGAGCAGTTCTTC
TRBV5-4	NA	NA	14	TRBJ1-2	CASSLVGTNYGYTF	TGTGCCAGCAGCTTGGTCGGGACTAACTATGGCTACACCTTC
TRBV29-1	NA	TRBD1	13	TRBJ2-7	CSVATGGGREQYF	TGCAGCGTCGCCACAGGGGGTGGACGGGAGCAGTACTTC
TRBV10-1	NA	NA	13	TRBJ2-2	CASSASNTGELFF	TGCGCCAGCAGTGCCTCTAACACCGGGGAGCTGTTTTTT
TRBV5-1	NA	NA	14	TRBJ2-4	CASSLAGAKNIQYF	TGCGCCAGCAGCTTGGCCGGGGCCAAAAACATTCAGTACTTC
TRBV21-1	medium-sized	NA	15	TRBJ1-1	CASSKGVVGQMLAFF	TGTGCCAGCAGCAAAGGAGTTGTCGGACAAATGTTAGCTTTCTTT
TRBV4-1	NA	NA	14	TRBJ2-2	CASRIQENTGELFF	TGCGCCAGCAGAATACAGGAGAACACCGGGGAGCTGTTTTTT
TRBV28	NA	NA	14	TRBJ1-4	CASSSPRGGIRLFF	TGTGCCAGCAGTTCCCCCCGGGGGGGGATTAGACTGTTTTTT
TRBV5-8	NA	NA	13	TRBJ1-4	CASRGGPGEKLFF	TGTGCCAGCAGGGGGGGGCCTGGTGAAAAACTGTTTTTT
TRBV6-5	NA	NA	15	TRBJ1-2	CASSYSWETLYGYTF	TGTGCCAGCAGTTACTCTTGGGAAACCCTTTATGGCTACACCTTC
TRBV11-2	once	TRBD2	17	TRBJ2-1	CASSSGTSGRTYNEQFF	TGTGCCAGCAGCTCGGGGACTAGCGGGAGGACCTACAATGAGCAGTTCTTC
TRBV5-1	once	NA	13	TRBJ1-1	CASSLAGFTEAFF	TGCGCCAGCAGCTTGGCAGGGTTCACTGAAGCTTTCTTT
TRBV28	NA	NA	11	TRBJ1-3	CASSFRNTIYF	TGTGCCAGCAGTTTCCGAAACACCATATATTTT
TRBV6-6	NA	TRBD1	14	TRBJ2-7	CASSYSGTGGGQYF	TGTGCCAGCAGTTACTCCGGGACAGGGGGCGGACAGTACTTC
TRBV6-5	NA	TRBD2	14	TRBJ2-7	CASRAGLGDYEQYF	TGTGCCAGCAGGGCCGGACTAGGTGACTACGAGCAGTACTTC
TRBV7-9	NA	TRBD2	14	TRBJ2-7	CASSLVGGTYEQYF	TGTGCCAGCAGCTTAGTCGGGGGGACTTACGAGCAGTACTTC
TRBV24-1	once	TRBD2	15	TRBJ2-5	CATSDAGRAAETQYF	TGTGCCACCAGTGATGCCGGGAGGGCCGCCGAGACCCAGTACTTC
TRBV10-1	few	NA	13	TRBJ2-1	CASRQRPDGEQFF	TGCGCCAGCAGGCAGCGGCCCGACGGGGAGCAGTTCTTC
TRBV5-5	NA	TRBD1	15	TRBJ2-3	CASSQQGIGTDTQYF	TGTGCCAGCAGCCAACAGGGGATTGGAACAGATACGCAGTATTTT
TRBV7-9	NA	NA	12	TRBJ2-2	CASSLVYGELFF	TGTGCCAGCAGCTTAGTCTACGGGGAGCTGTTTTTT
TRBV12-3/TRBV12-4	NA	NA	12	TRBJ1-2	CASSSGNYGYTF	TGTGCCAGCAGTTCGGGGAACTATGGCTACACCTTC
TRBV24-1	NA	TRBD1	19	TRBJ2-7	CATSDPGGQGAKGLYEQYF	TGTGCCACCAGTGATCCGGGGGGACAGGGGGCAAAAGGGCTATACGAGCAGTACTTC
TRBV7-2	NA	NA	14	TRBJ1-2	CASSLGYAGGGYTF	TGTGCCAGCAGCTTAGGATATGCGGGTGGTGGCTACACCTTC
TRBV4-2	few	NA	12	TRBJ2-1	CASSQDADEQFF	TGTGCCAGCAGCCAAGATGCGGATGAGCAGTTCTTC
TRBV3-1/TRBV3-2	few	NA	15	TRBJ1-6	CASSQGLDGNSPLHF	TGTGCCAGCAGCCAAGGGTTGGACGGTAATTCACCCCTCCACTTT
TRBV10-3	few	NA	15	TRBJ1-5	CAISVGGFSNQPQHF	TGTGCCATCAGTGTTGGGGGATTTAGCAATCAGCCCCAGCATTTT
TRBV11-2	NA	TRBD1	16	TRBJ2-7	CASSRPGTGNSYEQYF	TGTGCCAGCAGCCGTCCCGGGACAGGGAACTCCTACGAGCAGTACTTC
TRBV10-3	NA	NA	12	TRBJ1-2	CAISTGLHGYTF	TGTGCCATCAGCACAGGTCTCCATGGCTACACCTTC
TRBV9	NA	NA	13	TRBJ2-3	CASSYMATDTQYF	TGTGCCAGCAGCTATATGGCCACAGATACGCAGTATTTT
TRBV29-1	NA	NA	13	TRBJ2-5	CSVGKGTSETQYF	TGCAGCGTTGGGAAGGGAACGAGCGAGACCCAGTACTTC
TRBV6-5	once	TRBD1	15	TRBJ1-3	CASRETGDSGNTIYF	TGTGCCAGCAGGGAGACAGGGGACTCTGGAAACACCATATATTTT
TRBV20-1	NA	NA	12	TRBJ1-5	CSASGLGGPQHF	TGCAGTGCTAGTGGGCTCGGAGGGCCCCAGCATTTT
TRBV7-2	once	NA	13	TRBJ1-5	CASSLDPIKPQHF	TGTGCCAGCAGCTTAGACCCTATCAAGCCCCAGCATTTT
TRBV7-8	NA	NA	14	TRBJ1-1	CASSLELSNTEAFF	TGTGCCAGCAGCTTAGAGCTCTCGAACACTGAAGCTTTCTTT